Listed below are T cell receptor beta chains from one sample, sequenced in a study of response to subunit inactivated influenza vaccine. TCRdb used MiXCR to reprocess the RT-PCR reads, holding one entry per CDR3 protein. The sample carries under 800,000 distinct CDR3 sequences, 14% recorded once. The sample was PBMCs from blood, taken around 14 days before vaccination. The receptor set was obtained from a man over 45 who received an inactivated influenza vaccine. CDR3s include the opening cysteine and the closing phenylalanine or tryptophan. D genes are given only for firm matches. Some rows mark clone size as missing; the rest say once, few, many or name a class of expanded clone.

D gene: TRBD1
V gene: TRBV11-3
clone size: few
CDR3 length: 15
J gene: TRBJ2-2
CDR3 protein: CASSMGQGSPGELFF
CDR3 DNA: TGTGCCAGCAGCATGGGACAGGGTTCCCCCGGGGAGCTGTTTTTT

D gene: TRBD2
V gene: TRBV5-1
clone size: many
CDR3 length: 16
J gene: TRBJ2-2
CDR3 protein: CASSLPGLANTGELFF
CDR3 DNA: TGCGCCAGCAGCTTACCGGGACTAGCAAACACCGGGGAGCTGTTTTTT

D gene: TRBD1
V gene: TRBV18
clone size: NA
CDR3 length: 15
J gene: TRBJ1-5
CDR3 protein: CASSPGTDSNQPQHF
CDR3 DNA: TGTGCCAGCTCACCAGGGACAGATAGCAATCAGCCCCAGCATTTT

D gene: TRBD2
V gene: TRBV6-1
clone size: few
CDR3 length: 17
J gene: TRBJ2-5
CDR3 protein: CASSEGSSGSRLETQYF
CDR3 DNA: TGTGCCAGCAGTGAAGGGAGTAGCGGGAGTCGGTTAGAGACCCAGTACTTC

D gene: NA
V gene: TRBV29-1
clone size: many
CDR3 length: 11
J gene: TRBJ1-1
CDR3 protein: CSVIGNTEAFF
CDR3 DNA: TGCAGCGTTATCGGGAACACTGAAGCTTTCTTT

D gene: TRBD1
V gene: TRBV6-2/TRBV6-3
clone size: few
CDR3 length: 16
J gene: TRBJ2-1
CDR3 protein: CASSSIRDRGPVGQFF
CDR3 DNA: TGTGCCAGCAGTTCCATTCGGGACAGGGGGCCTGTGGGGCAGTTCTTC

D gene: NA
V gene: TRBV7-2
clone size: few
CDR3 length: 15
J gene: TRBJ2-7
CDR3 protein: CASSLASTGLGEQYF
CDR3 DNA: TGTGCCAGCAGCTTAGCGTCGACAGGACTTGGCGAGCAGTACTTC

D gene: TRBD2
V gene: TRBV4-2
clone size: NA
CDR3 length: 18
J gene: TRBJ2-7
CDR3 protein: CASSQGGLASRGDYEQYF
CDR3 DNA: TGTGCCAGCAGCCAAGGTGGACTAGCGAGCCGTGGGGACTACGAGCAGTACTTC

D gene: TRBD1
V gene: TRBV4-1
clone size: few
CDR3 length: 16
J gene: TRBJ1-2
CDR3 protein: CASSQRQGALGYGYTF
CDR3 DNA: TGCGCCAGCAGCCAACGACAGGGGGCGCTCGGCTATGGCTACACCTTC

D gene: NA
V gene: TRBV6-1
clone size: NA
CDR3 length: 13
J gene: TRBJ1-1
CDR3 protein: CASRPGLGTEAFF
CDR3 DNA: TGTGCCAGCCGGCCCGGGCTGGGCACTGAAGCTTTCTTT

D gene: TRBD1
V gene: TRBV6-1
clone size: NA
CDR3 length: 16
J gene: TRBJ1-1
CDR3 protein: CASTPGQGAKNTEAFF
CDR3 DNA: TGTGCCAGCACCCCGGGACAGGGGGCTAAGAACACTGAAGCTTTCTTT

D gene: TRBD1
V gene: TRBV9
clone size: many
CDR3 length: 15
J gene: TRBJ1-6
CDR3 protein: CASSVTGTANSPLHF
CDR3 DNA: TGTGCCAGCAGCGTAACCGGGACAGCCAATTCACCCCTCCACTTT

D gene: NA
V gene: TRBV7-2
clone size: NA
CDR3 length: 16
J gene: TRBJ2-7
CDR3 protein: CASSQGEFLEAYEQYF
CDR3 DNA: TGTGCCAGCAGCCAAGGGGAGTTTTTGGAGGCGTACGAGCAGTACTTC

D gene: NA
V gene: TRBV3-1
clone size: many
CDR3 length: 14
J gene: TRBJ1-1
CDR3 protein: CASSQQGQNTEAFF
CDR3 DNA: TGTGCCAGCAGCCAACAGGGCCAGAACACTGAAGCTTTCTTT

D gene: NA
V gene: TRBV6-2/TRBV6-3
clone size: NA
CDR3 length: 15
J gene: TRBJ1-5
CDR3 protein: CASSYPRWRNQPQHF
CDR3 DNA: TGTGCCAGCAGTTACCCCCGGTGGCGCAATCAGCCCCAGCATTTT

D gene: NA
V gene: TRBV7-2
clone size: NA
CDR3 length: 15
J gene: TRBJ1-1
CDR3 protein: CASSLYERTNTEAFF
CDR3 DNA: TGTGCCAGCAGCTTATACGAACGGACGAACACTGAAGCTTTCTTT

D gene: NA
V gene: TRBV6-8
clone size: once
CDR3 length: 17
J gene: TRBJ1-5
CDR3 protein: CASSYSMEPYSIQPQHF
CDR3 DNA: TGTGCCAGCAGTTACTCGATGGAGCCTTATAGCATTCAGCCCCAGCATTTT

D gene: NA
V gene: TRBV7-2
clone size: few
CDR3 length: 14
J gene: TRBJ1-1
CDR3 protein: CASSLMQANTEAFF
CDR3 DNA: TGTGCCAGCAGCTTAATGCAGGCGAACACTGAAGCTTTCTTT

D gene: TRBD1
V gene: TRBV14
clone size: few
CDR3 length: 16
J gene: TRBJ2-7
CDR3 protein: CASSPGLYRGSYEQYF
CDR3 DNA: TGTGCCAGCAGCCCAGGATTGTACAGGGGATCCTACGAGCAGTACTTC

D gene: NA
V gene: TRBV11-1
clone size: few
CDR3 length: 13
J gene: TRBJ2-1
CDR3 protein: CASSYPPYNEQFF
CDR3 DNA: TGTGCCAGCAGCTACCCCCCCTACAATGAGCAGTTCTTC

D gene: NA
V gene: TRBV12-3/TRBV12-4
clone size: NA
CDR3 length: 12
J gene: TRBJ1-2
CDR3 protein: CASSFGAYGYTF
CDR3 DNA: TGTGCCAGCAGTTTTGGAGCCTATGGCTACACCTTC

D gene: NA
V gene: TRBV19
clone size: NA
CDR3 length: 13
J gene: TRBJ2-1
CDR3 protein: CATERGRGGEQFF
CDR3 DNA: TGTGCCACCGAACGCGGTAGAGGCGGCGAGCAGTTCTTC

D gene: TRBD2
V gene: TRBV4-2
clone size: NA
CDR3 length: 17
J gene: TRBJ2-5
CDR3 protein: CASSQELGGREQETQYF
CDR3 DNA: TGTGCCAGCAGCCAAGAGCTGGGCGGGAGGGAACAAGAGACCCAGTACTTC

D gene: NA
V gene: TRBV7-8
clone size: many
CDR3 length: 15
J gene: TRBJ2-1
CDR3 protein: CASSLASGRYNEQFF
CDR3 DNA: TGTGCCAGCAGCTTAGCTAGCGGACGCTACAATGAGCAGTTCTTC

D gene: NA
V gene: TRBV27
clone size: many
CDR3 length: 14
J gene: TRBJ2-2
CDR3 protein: CASSAMSGLGELFF
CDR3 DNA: TGTGCCAGCAGTGCGATGTCAGGGCTCGGGGAGCTGTTTTTT

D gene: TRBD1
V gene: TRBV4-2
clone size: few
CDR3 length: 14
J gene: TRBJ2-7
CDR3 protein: CASRLRDRTDEQYF
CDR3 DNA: TGTGCCAGCAGATTGAGGGACAGGACGGATGAGCAGTACTTC

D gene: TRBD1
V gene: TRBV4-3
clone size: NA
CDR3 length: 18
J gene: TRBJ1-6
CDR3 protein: CASSQDLVGTGLNSPLHF
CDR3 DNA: TGCGCCAGCAGCCAAGATCTTGTTGGGACAGGGCTAAATTCACCCCTCCACTTT

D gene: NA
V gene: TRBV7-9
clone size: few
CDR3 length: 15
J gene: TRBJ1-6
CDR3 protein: CASSFGTFVDSPLHF
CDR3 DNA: TGTGCCAGCAGCTTTGGGACTTTCGTCGATTCACCCCTCCACTTT

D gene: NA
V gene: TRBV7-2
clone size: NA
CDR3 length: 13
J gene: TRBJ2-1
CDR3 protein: CASSLGRTFEQFF
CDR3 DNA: TGTGCCAGCAGCTTAGGGAGGACGTTTGAGCAGTTCTTC

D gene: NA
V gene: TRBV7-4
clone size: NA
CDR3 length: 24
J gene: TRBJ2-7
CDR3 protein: CASSFPSSNLNPVPSRQGPYEQYF
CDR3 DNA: TGTGCCAGCAGCTTCCCTAGTTCGAATCTCAACCCGGTCCCCTCCCGGCAGGGACCGTACGAGCAGTACTTC

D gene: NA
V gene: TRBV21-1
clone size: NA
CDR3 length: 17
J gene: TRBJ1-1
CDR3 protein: CASSKPGRLKMVTEAFF
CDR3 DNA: TGTGCCAGCAGCAAACCGGGACGCCTGAAAATGGTCACTGAAGCTTTCTTT

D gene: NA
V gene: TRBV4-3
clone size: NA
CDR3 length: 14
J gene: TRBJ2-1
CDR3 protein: CASSQEVASDQQFF
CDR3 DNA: TGCGCCAGCAGCCAAGAGGTCGCTAGCGACCAGCAGTTCTTC

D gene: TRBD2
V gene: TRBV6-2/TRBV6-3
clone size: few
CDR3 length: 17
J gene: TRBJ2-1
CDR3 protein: CASSYATGTSGSHEQFF
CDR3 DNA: TGTGCCAGCAGTTACGCAACCGGGACTAGCGGGAGTCATGAGCAGTTCTTC

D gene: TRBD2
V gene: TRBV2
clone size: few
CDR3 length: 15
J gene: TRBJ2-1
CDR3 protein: CASSEALAGGEVQFF
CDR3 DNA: TGTGCCAGCAGTGAAGCGCTAGCGGGGGGTGAGGTGCAGTTCTTC

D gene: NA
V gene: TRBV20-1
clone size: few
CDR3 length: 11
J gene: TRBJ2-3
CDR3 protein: CSAVGSESQYF
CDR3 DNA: TGCAGTGCCGTAGGTTCCGAGTCGCAGTATTTT

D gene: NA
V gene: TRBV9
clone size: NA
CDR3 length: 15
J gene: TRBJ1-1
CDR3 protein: CASSVGTVQNTEAFF
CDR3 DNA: TGTGCCAGCAGCGTAGGGACGGTACAGAACACTGAAGCTTTCTTT

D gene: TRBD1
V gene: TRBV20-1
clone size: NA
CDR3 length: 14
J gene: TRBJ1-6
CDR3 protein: CSARKGTVNSPLHF
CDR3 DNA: TGCAGTGCTAGAAAGGGGACAGTCAATTCACCCCTCCACTTT

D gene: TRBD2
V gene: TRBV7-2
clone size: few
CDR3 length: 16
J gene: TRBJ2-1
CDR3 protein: CASSHLDSGAYNEQFF
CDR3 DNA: TGTGCCAGCAGCCACCTAGACAGCGGGGCTTACAATGAGCAGTTCTTC

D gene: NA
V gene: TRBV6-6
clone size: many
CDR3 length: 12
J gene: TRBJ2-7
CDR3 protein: CASSYSLAEQYF
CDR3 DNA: TGTGCCAGCAGTTACTCCTTGGCAGAGCAGTACTTC

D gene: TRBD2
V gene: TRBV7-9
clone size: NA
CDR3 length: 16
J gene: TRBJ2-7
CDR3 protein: CASSYSTSGVTYEQYF
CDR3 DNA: TGTGCCAGCAGCTACTCAACTAGCGGGGTAACCTACGAGCAGTACTTC

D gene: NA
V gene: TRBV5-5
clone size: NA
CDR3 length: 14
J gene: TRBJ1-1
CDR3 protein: CASSLFSGEGEAFF
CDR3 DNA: TGTGCCAGCAGCTTGTTTTCAGGGGAAGGTGAAGCTTTCTTT

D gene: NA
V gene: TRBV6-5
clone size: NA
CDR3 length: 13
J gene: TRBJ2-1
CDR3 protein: CASSYSAGGDQFF
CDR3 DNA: TGTGCCAGCAGTTACTCGGCCGGGGGAGATCAGTTCTTC

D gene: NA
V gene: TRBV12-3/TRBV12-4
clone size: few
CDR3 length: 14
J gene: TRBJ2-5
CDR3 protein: CASSFLTWSKTQYF
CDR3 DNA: TGTGCCAGCAGTTTTCTGACTTGGAGCAAGACCCAGTACTTC

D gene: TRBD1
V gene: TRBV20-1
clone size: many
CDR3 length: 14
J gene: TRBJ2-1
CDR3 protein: CSARGGQGPNEQFF
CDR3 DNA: TGCAGTGCTAGGGGAGGACAGGGCCCTAATGAGCAGTTCTTC

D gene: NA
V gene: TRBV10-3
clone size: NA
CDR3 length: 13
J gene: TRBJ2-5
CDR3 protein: CAITPSPQETQYF
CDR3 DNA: TGTGCCATCACCCCCAGCCCCCAAGAGACCCAGTACTTC

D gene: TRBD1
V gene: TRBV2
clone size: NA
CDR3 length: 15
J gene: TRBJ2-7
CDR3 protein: CASSDSGQKGGEQYF
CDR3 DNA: TGTGCCAGCAGCGACTCGGGACAGAAAGGGGGCGAGCAGTACTTC

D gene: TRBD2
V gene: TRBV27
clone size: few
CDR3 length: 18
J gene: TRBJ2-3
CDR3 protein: CASSLSRASGGSTDTQYF
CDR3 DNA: TGTGCCAGCAGTTTAAGTCGGGCTAGCGGGGGTAGCACAGATACGCAGTATTTT

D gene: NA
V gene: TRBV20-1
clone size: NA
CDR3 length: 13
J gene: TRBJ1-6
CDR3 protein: CSASPNIESPLHF
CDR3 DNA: TGCAGTGCTAGTCCTAACATCGAGTCACCCCTCCACTTT

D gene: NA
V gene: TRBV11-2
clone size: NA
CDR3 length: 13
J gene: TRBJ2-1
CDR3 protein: CASSPDPGSGQFF
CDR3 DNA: TGTGCCAGCAGCCCAGACCCGGGCTCCGGGCAGTTCTTC

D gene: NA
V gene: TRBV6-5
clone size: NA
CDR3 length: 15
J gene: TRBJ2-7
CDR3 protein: CASSYSGGGDYEQYF
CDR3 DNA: TGTGCCAGCAGTTACTCGGGGGGAGGTGACTACGAGCAGTACTTC

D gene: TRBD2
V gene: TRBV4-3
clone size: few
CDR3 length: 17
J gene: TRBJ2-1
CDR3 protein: CASSQVSGGAIYNEQFF
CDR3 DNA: TGCGCCAGCAGCCAAGTTAGCGGGGGGGCTATATACAATGAGCAGTTCTTC